The text below deals with one TCR beta chain. The target antigen is unknown. PCR amplification relied on 60 Vbeta primers (plus 13 Jbeta primers). The repertoire was sequenced with immunoSEQ multiplex PCR; TCRdb's copy has only in-frame clones and lacks some. Of more than 90,000 clones listed, 79% are singletons. This entry belongs to a study of cytomegalovirus exposure and HLA in healthy donors. The CDR3 covers 16 residues. Germline assignment: CDR1 SGHNT and CDR2 YYREEE (reference sequence). Trimming pared 2 bases from V and 1 base from J, leaving 12 bases between. Study-wide results and caveats: TRBV6-2, TRBV6-3 and some other V segments were unresolvable in 87-base-pair reads.

The sequenced material came from PBMCs. The J gene is TRBJ2-2, the V gene TRBV5-4; D perhaps matches TRBD1 (6 bases). The sequence was collected from a woman under 30 in good health and CMV-seropositive. The chain's CDR3 is CASSFGRDKNTGELFF. The CDR3 DNA reads TGTGCCAGCAGCTTTGGCCGGGACAAGAACACCGGGGAGCTGTTTTTT.